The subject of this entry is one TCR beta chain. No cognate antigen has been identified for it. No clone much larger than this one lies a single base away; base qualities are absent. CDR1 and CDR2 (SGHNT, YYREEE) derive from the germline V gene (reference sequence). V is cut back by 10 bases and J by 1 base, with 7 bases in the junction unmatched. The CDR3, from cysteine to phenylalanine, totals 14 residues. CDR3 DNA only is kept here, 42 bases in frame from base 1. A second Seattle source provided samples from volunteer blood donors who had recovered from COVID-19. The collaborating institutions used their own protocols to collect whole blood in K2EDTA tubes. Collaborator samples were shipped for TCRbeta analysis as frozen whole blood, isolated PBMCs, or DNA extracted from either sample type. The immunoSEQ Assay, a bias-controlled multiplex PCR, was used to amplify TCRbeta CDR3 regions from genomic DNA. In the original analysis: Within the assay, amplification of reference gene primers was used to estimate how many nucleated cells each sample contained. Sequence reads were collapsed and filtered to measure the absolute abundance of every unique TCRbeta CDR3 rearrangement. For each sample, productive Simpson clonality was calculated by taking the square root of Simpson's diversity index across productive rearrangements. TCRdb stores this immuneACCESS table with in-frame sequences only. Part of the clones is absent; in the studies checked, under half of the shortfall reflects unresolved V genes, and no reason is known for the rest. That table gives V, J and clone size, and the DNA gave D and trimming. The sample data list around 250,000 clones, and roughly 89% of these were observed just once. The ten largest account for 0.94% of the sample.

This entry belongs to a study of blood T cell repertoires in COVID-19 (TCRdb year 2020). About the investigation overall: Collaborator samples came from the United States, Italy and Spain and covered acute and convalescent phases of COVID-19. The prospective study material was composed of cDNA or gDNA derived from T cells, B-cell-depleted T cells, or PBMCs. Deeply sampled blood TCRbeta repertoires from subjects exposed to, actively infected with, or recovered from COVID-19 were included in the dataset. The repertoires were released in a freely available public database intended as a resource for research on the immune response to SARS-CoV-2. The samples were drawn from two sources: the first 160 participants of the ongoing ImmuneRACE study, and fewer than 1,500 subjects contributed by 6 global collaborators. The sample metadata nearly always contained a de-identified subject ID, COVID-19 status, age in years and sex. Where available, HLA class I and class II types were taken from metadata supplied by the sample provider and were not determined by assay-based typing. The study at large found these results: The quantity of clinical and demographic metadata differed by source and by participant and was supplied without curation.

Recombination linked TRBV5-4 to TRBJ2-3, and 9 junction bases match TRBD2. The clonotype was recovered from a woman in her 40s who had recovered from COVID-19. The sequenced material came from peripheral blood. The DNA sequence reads TGTGCCTTCAGTTTAGCGGGGGGCACAGATACGCAGTATTTT. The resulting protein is CAFSLAGGTDTQYF.